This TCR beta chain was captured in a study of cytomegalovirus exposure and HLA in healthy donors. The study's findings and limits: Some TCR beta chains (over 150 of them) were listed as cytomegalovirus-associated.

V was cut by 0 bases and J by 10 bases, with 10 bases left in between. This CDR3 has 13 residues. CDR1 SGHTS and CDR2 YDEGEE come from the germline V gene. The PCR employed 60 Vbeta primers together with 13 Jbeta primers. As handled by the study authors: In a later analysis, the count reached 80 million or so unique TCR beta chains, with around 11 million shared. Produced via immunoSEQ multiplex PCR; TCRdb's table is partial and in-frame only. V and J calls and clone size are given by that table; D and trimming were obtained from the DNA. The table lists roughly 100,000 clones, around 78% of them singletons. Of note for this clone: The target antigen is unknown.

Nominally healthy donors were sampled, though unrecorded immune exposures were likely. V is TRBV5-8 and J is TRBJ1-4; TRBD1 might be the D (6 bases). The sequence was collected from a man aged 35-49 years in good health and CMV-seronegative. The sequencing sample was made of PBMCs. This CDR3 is CASSLVGAVKLFF. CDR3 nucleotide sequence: TGTGCCAGCAGCTTGGTGGGGGCCGTAAAACTGTTTTTT.